In this sample, the clone carrying this T cell receptor beta chain turned up many times. This entry belongs to a study of human T cells and chemical hapten exposure. The time point was: patch test 1, 2 weeks after DPC sensitization. The treatment was: therapeutic diphenylcyclopropenone sensitization with weekly scalp DPC. TCRdb used MiXCR to reprocess the RACE reads, holding one entry per CDR3 protein. The data contain around 300,000 distinct CDR3 sequences, around 6.9% of them seen just once; the ten biggest clones take up approximately 8%. Germline lookup yields CDR1 MNHEY and CDR2 SVGEGT. J lost 4 bases, V lost 4 bases, and 4 bases had no gene match. The CDR3 is 14 residues long.

The sequenced sample was whole blood, obtained in connection with sensitization to the hapten diphenylcyclopropenone (DPC). V usage is TRBV6-2 or TRBV6-3 and J usage is TRBJ1-5; 7 nucleotides match TRBD1. The source is a woman aged 18-30 years with alopecia areata. Some clones in this sample may be carry-over from other donors' samples. As DNA, the CDR3 is TGTGCCAGCAGTTGGACAGGAGGGAATCAGCCCCAGCATTTT. It specifies CASSWTGGNQPQHF.